The sequence of this T cell receptor beta chain was determined in a study of graft-versus-host responses after intestinal transplantation. Study-wide results and caveats: The authors found GvH clones in recipient marrow, some appearing first in ileum or blood.

Germline CDR1 reads SGHTA; CDR2 reads FQGTGA. The CDR3 consists of 17 residues. The ends were cut back, 1 base at V and 4 bases at J, with 19 bases in the middle. The method was immunoSEQ multiplex PCR; TCRdb's version includes in-frame clones alone and lacks a portion of them. This sample has some 95,000 clones, with 90% to 95% found just once. Of note for this clone: Its specificity is unknown.

The chain combines TRBV7-3 with TRBJ2-5; tentative D call: TRBD1 (6 bases). This specimen consisted of unstimulated CD8+ T cells sorted from spleen or lymph node cells, obtained before intestinal transplant. The sequence was obtained from a human donor who received an intestinal transplant. This CDR3 is CASSLNPGGREGETQYF. DNA for the CDR3: TGTGCCAGCAGCTTAAATCCTGGGGGCAGGGAAGGAGAGACCCAGTACTTC.